The 18 T cell receptor beta chains below come from one sample, sequenced in a study of T cells expressing NK-cell markers. Following a re-call of the 5' RACE reads, TCRdb has one entry per CDR3 protein and lacks DNA. In total, the table holds around 380,000 distinct CDR3 sequences. Sequenced material: blood T cells: a sorted CD56 or NKG2C T cell subset, CD4+ or CD8+ T cells, or bulk PBMC T cells (not recorded which). Receptors were obtained from a woman aged 50 to 65 in good health.

This rearrangement joins TRBV5-6 to TRBJ1-5. Germline CDR1 reads SGHDT; CDR2 reads YYEEEE. The CDR3 extends over 13 amino acids. The CDR3 loop reads CASSPHRDQPQHF.

This chain joins TRBV7-9 and TRBJ2-1. CDR3 length equals 14 residues. Per germline, CDR1 SEHNR and CDR2 FQNEAQ (reference sequence). The CDR3 sequence is CASSHMSSYNEQFF.

The J gene is TRBJ1-6, the V gene TRBV12-3 or TRBV12-4. The CDR3 runs 15 residues. Here the CDR3 reads CASSTTGNYNSPLHF.

The V and J genes are TRBV12-3 or TRBV12-4 and TRBJ2-5; TCRdb designates TRBD2, a call that cannot be tested without DNA. This CDR3 region has 16 residues. The CDR3 sequence is CASRPLGTSEQETQYF.

The V and J genes are TRBV6-5 and TRBJ1-1; the TCRdb call, TRBD1, lacks DNA for checking. Germline-derived CDR1 and CDR2 are MNHEY and SVGAGI. The CDR3 runs 14 residues. CDR3 sequence reads: CASRSGQANTEAFF.

The genes are TRBV9 and TRBJ2-4; TCRdb gives TRBD1 as the D gene, but with no DNA this cannot be confirmed. In germline, CDR1 is SGDLS, CDR2 YYNGEE. The CDR3 length is 14 residues. The CDR3 sequence: CASSAGGTKNIQYF. The variable domain in full, completed from reference TRBV9 and TRBJ2-4, reads DSGVTQTPKHLITATGQRVTLRCSPRSGDLSVYWYQQSLDQGLQFLIQYYNGEERAKGNILERFSAQQFPDLHSELNLSSLELGDSALYFCASSAGGTKNIQYFGAGTRLSVL.

V and J are TRBV19 and TRBJ2-3; TCRdb's D gene call, TRBD2, goes unchecked for lack of DNA. Germline-derived CDR1 and CDR2 are LNHDA and SQIVND (reference sequence). The CDR3 consists of 17 residues. This CDR3 reads CASSSSGEGLSAHTQYF.

The V call is TRBV7-8, the J call TRBJ2-2. CDR3 length equals 15 residues. Per the germline V gene, CDR1 is SGHVS and CDR2 is FQNEAQ. This chain's CDR3 is CASSLRLGNTGELFF.

This chain uses TRBV12-3 or TRBV12-4 with TRBJ1-6; TCRdb designates TRBD1, a call that cannot be tested without DNA. The CDR3 is 14 residues long. The CDR3 sequence: CASSLGIAGSPLHF.

This chain links TRBV3-1 with TRBJ2-4; TCRdb's D call of TRBD1 is untestable without DNA. CDR3 size: 17 residues. Germline V gene lookup returns CDR1 LGHDT and CDR2 YNNKEL (reference sequence). CDR3 in amino acids: CASSQDSLKDNGYPQYF.

The rearrangement links TRBV6-5 to TRBJ1-2; TCRdb outputs TRBD1, but without DNA this stays unchecked. CDR3 length: 14 amino acids. Germline assignment: CDR1 MNHEY and CDR2 SVGAGI. The CDR3 loop is CASSKAGTVYGYTF.

This chain joins TRBV28 and TRBJ2-7; without DNA, the TCRdb call of TRBD1 cannot be checked. The germline V gene encodes CDR1 MDHEN and CDR2 SYDVKM. This CDR3 region has 17 residues. This CDR3 is CASSPPLTGTGVDEQYF.

V usage is TRBV4-1 and J usage is TRBJ1-1. Germline V gene lookup returns CDR1 MGHRA and CDR2 YSYEKL. This CDR3 is 14 amino acids long. CDR3 region: CASSQVSNYTEAFF.

This sequence joins TRBV19 and TRBJ2-5; TCRdb gives TRBD2 as the D gene, but with no DNA this cannot be confirmed. Germline V gives CDR1 LNHDA, CDR2 SQIVND (reference sequence). This CDR3 is built from 15 residues. The chain's CDR3 is CASGVSGRFAETQYF.

The CDR3 here is CASSLGQGWQPQHF. This sequence joins TRBV12-3 or TRBV12-4 and TRBJ1-5; the TRBD1 assignment by TCRdb is unverifiable without DNA. The CDR3 runs to 14 residues.

The rearrangement joins TRBV7-9 to TRBJ2-7; there is no DNA to check the TCRdb D call of TRBD2. CDR3 length: 16 amino acids. The germline V gene encodes CDR1 SEHNR and CDR2 FQNEAQ (reference sequence). This chain's CDR3 is CASSATTSGSFYEQYF.

The chain recombines TRBV5-1 with TRBJ2-7; TCRdb gives TRBD1 as the D gene, but with no DNA this cannot be confirmed. CDR1 SGHRS and CDR2 YFSETQ come from the germline V gene. CDR3 length: 14 residues. CDR3 amino acids: CASSGGGASYEQYF.

This CDR3 reads CASSVDGRNTEAFF. The chain links TRBV6-5 to TRBJ1-1. CDR1 and CDR2 (germline): MNHEY, SVGAGI. This CDR3 region has 14 residues.